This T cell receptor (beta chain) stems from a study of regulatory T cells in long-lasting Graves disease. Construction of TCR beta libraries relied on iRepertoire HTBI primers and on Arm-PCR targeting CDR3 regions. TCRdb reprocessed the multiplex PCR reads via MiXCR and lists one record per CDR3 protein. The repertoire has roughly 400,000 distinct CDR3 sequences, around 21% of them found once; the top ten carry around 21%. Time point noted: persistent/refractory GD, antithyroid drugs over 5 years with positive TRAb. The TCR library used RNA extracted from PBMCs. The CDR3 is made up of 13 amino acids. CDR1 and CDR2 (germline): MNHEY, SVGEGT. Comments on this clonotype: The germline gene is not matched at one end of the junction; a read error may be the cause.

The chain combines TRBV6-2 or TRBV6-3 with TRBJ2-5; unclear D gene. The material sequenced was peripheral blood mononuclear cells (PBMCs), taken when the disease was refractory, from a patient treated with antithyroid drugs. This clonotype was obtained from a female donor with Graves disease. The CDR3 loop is CASSYSSGPLGFF. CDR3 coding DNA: TGTGCCAGCAGTTACTCGTCTGGACCCCTCGGGTTCTTC.